This entry describes one T cell receptor beta chain. Its binding antigen is unknown. Base quality data are lacking; no much larger clone is found one base away. There are 15 amino acids in the CDR3, from cysteine to phenylalanine inclusive. The read is trimmed to its CDR3 DNA, 45 bases read in frame from base 1. V is cut by 0 bases and J by 2 bases, and the space between the germline ends is 9 bases. Via the germline V gene, CDR1 is SGDLS and CDR2 YYNGEE. The data stem from a study of cytomegalovirus exposure and HLA in healthy donors (dated 2017 in TCRdb). Regarding the research as a whole: An earlier analysis of approximately 640 of the donors reported 250 to 350 Gb of sequence data and 100 million to 140 million unique TCR beta sequences from about 179 million T cells. An early release covering just under 650 HLA-typed donors comprised about 300 gigabases of sequencing data and approximately 85 million unique TCR sequences. Of the approximately 400 genotyped donors, 81% were placed in the genetic ancestry cluster associated with self-reported Caucasian donors. The aim of the study was to test whether cataloging public T cell receptors could identify signatures of past pathogen exposure. The study used immunosequencing to profile the T cell repertoires of approximately 630 subjects and linked those repertoires to cytomegalovirus serostatus. In addition to the first cohort of around 670 subjects, a separate validation cohort of approximately 110 different subjects was used. High-throughput TCR immunosequencing, statistical association of individual TCRs with disease status, and machine learning were combined to predict cytomegalovirus infection status. A later analysis re-analyzed previously published TCR beta repertoires from 600 to 850 donors and added high-resolution HLA genotyping to study TCR occurrence patterns. Rather than drawing on any new phenotypic data, the later analysis identified candidate immune exposures from TCR beta sequences and the way those sequences occurred across donors. An earlier analysis of 587 of the donors applied high-throughput TCR beta sequencing to assess whether each TCR beta V gene segment acted as functional or pseudogenic. Donor age, sex, ethnicity and CMV serostatus were compiled together with the repertoire data. In a later genetic analysis, genome-wide SNP genotypes for about 55% of the roughly 670 donors were used, and that subset was treated as a discovery cohort. Every discovery cohort repertoire had been produced on one sequencing platform. Class I and class II HLA loci were covered by the typing at four-digit resolution. Typing coverage differed by locus: A, B, C, DRB1 and DQB1 were typed in about 620-630 donors, DQA1 in roughly 510, DPA1 in some 570, and DPB1 in just under 480. Because of strong linkage in the cohort, five DR-DQ haplotypes were treated as single units for association and clustering. Among a few hundred genotyped donors of the cohort, an average of 235,054 unique TCR beta nucleotide sequences were sequenced per donor, about a sixth of them non-productive. On the study overall, not on this receptor specifically: An association between a missense DCLRE1C variant and V-gene and J-gene trimming of TCR beta chains was found in a later genetic analysis and replicated in an independent cohort. A further reported finding was that TCR beta sequences accurately predicted the HLA-A and HLA-B alleles for most subjects in the first cohort. Several of the top co-occurrence clusters appeared to be linked to parvovirus B19, influenza, CMV and Epstein-Barr virus, according to a later analysis. Roughly uniform sequencing depth across donors was assumed in presence/absence analyses, although this assumption may not hold. Some IMGT-functional V segments, including TRBV6-2 and TRBV6-3, could not be distinguished by the 87-base-pair reads and were therefore excluded. The classifier was reported to diagnose cytomegalovirus status with high specificity and sensitivity in both the original cohort and the validation cohort. Compared with the 666-donor mean, donors in an Asian-associated ancestry cluster had fewer N-insertions in productive TCRs, according to a later genetic analysis. Because HLA typing was missing for some donors at each locus, association tests included only the typed subset. The sequencing pipeline was judged likely to have produced a cluster of highly shared sequence variants as a technical artifact. Immune exposure information for the cohort was limited to CMV serostatus. In a later analysis, the rate of TCR association differed among HLA loci, with DRB1 alleles having the most associated TCRs and HLA-C alleles having the fewest. Because counts were too low, roughly 18 rarely observed V segments, including chromosome 9 orphons, were left out of the earlier analysis of a few hundred of the donors. Linkage disequilibrium might explain the correlated functional status among segregating V segments, but an unknown experimental factor could not be ruled out. In vitro tests confirmed that a few of the cytomegalovirus-associated TCR beta chains recognize cytomegalovirus antigens. A later analysis found that most CMV-associated TCR beta chains appeared HLA-restricted, with HLA associations seemingly driven largely by CMV exposure. Assigning TCR associations to individual alleles was difficult when HLA alleles, especially DR and DQ, strongly co-occurred. Across donors, most TCR sequences were observed very rarely, whereas some public TCRs were present in many individuals. In an earlier analysis of more than 500 of the donors, most TCR beta V segments appeared in productive rearrangements about 87% or about 30% of the time, broadly matching IMGT annotations. At a false discovery rate of 0.05, a later analysis linked roughly 17,000 TCR beta sequences to specific HLA alleles. The study listed 164 TCR beta chains as associated with cytomegalovirus. According to the authors, the approach could potentially be generalized to other disease states and immunological phenotypes. Compared with equally common non-associated chains, HLA-associated TCR beta chains in a later analysis were more clonally expanded and had lower generation probabilities. The cohort was sequenced for TCR beta chains only, and without alpha or paired-chain data the features that could be detected were limited.

The library was built by means of the immunoSEQ multiplex PCR assay. For the multiplex PCR, a mixture combining 60 forward primers for TCR Vbeta segments and 13 reverse primers for TCR Jbeta segments was used. Amplification of the CDR3 region of rearranged TCR beta genes was performed with a multiplex PCR assay on genomic DNA. The Illumina HiSeq System was used to sequence the amplified TCR beta libraries as 87-base-pair reads. The study's processing was this. In a later analysis, 80 million or so unique TCR beta chains were counted across the 500 to 850 repertoires, and around 11 million of these chains were shared by at least two donors. Raw reads were error-corrected and collapsed into unique sequences with a nearest-neighbor algorithm that merged closely related sequences to remove PCR and sequencing errors. To assign V, D and J gene segments, CDR3 sequences were aligned to IMGT reference sequences. For a sequence to be retained, a match of at least six nucleotides to both a V gene segment and a J gene segment was required. A rearrangement counted as productive if the CDR3 had no stop codons and remained in frame with V and J, and every other rearrangement counted as non-productive. CDR3 was defined by IMGT convention, running from the second conserved V-encoded cysteine to the conserved J-encoded phenylalanine. In an earlier analysis of around 570 of the donors, sequences lacking an unambiguous match to a single V gene segment were excluded. An earlier analysis of approximately 590 of the donors classified V segments as functional when productive rearrangements were above 56.7% and as segregating when the standard deviation between donors was above 5%. A statistical classification framework was built for diagnosing cytomegalovirus status from the catalog of TCR beta chain sequences. V and J gene assignment, in a later analysis, came from comparing TCR nucleotide sequences with IMGT/GENE-DB human TR gene sequences. The TCRdist pipeline was used in a later analysis to assign CDR3 sequences and most-parsimonious VDJ recombination scenarios. In a later analysis, each TCR beta chain was defined by its CDR3 amino acid sequence together with its V-gene family, and reads without a unique V-gene family were excluded. A later analysis removed 600 or so highly shared, low-generation-probability nucleotide sequences to deal with suspected cross-contamination and a sequencing artifact. A later analysis calculated a clonal expansion index for each public chain from normalized within-repertoire ranks of inferred template counts. A later analysis computed generation probabilities with a VDJ recombination model fitted to out-of-frame rearrangements, and checked the results against IGoR. A later analysis scored TCR-TCR, TCR-HLA and TCR-CMV co-occurrence with hypergeometric tests, applying a repertoire-size bias correction to TCR pairs. In a later analysis, false discovery rates were estimated by permuting HLA or CMV assignments 20 times. In a later analysis, co-occurring TCRs were grouped with DBSCAN, and TCRdist sequence similarity was added when clustering was performed within HLA-allele-positive subsets. Repertoires with fewer than 30,000 or more than 120,000 public chains, plus five repertoires with anomalous nucleotide sharing, were excluded from co-occurrence clustering. Drawn from immuneACCESS, this table holds only the in-frame rearrangements with V and J called that TCRdb kept. Clones are partly lost; checked studies trace under half to an unresolved V gene and leave the rest unexplained. Clone size and the V and J calls come from that table; the DNA yielded D and trimming. The sample table contains some 130,000 clones; only one count was recorded for about 64% of them. The top ten clonotypes cover 2% to 3% of the sample.

The cohort comprised 710 or so healthy bone marrow donors. At the time of sampling, every cohort member was nominally healthy, though immune exposures that went unrecorded were likely present. The donor was CMV seronegative and was included in the group of a few hundred seronegative cohort members. A peripheral blood sample was provided by each donor, and peripheral blood mononuclear cells were used for TCR beta sequencing. The Qiagen DNeasy Blood Extraction Kit was used to extract genomic DNA from the blood cell samples. This receptor was taken from a woman aged 40-49 years in good health and CMV-seronegative. Sequenced sample: PBMCs. The rearrangement combines TRBV9 with TRBJ1-5; no D gene is confidently identified. The sequence in DNA is TGTGCCAGCAGCGTAGAGGGAGGAGGCAATCAGCCCCAGCATTTT. Its protein reads: CASSVEGGGNQPQHF.